The next 5 T cell receptor beta chains were all read from a single sample in a study of T cell responses to AZD1222 COVID-19 vaccine. Clones were read by immunoSEQ multiplex PCR, and TCRdb kept only the in-frame ones, dropping some. The table shows 100,000 to 120,000 clones, with 94% occurring only once. The input for sequencing was peripheral blood, taken 28 days after the second AZD1222 dose. Receptor source: an adult who received the AZD1222 COVID-19 vaccine.

This clone was seen just once. The rearrangement joins TRBV12-3 or TRBV12-4 to TRBJ2-5; tentatively, D is TRBD1 (7 bases). The ends were cut back, 6 bases at V and 5 bases at J, with 13 bases in the middle. The CDR3 has 13 amino acids. CDR3 sequence (DNA): TGTGCCAGCAGCCCACAGGGGAGGGAGACCCAGTACTTC. Amino acid sequence: CASSPQGRETQYF.

A single count supports this clone. The chain has TRBV7-9 and TRBJ2-7; maybe TRBD1 (6 bases). Germline CDR1 and CDR2: SEHNR and FQNEAQ (reference sequence). The V end lost 3 bases, the J end lost 7 bases, and 13 bases lay between the germline ends. CDR3 size: 13 residues. The CDR3 DNA follows: TGTGCCAGCAGCTTCCTACAGGGTGGGGAGCAGTACTTC. This encodes CASSFLQGGEQYF.

V usage is TRBV4-2 and J usage is TRBJ1-1; D is uncertain. Trimming left V 3 bases short and J 3 bases short, with 11 bases between. Per germline, CDR1 LGHNA and CDR2 YNFKEQ. This CDR3 region has 14 residues. CDR3 nucleotide sequence: TGTGCCAGCAGCCAGCCTCAGAGGGACACTGAAGCTTTCTTT. Residues: CASSQPQRDTEAFF.

V usage is TRBV7-8 and J usage is TRBJ2-3; TRBD2 matches at 8 bases. CDR1 is SGHVS, CDR2 FQNEAQ, per germline. Unmatched junction bases numbered 13, after V lost 11 bases and J lost 3 bases. The CDR3 covers 15 residues. The CDR3 bases are TGTGCCGTCGGGGGAGCGGGAGTTAAAACAGATACGCAGTATTTT. Amino acid sequence: CAVGGAGVKTDTQYF.

CDR3: CATTGVLGYTF. In nucleotides, the CDR3 is TGTGCCACCACAGGGGTCCTTGGCTACACCTTC. The chain combines TRBV11-2 with TRBJ1-2; 7 nucleotides match TRBD1. V lost 10 bases, J lost 7 bases, and 6 bases stayed unmatched. The CDR3 length is 11 residues. CDR1 is SGHAT, CDR2 FQNNGV, per germline. The full variable domain, in which reference TRBV11-2 and TRBJ1-2 provide the parts outside the CDR3, is EAGVAQSPRYKIIEKRQSVAFWCNPISGHATLYWYQQILGQGPKLLIQFQNNGVVDDSQLPKDRFSAERLKGVDSTLKIQPAKLEDSAVYLCATTGVLGYTFGSGTRLTVV.